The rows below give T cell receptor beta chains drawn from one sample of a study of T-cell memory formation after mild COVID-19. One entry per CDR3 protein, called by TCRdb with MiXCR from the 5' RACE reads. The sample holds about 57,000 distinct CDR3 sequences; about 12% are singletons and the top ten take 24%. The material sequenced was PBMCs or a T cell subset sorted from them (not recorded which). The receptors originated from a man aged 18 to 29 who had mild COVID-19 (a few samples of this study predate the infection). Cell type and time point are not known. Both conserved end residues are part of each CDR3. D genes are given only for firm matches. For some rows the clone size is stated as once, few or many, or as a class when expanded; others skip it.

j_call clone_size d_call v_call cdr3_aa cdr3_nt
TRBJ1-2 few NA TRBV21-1 CASSKFPLPTHLEGYTF TGTGCCAGCAGCAAATTCCCATTGCCCACCCATTTGGAGGGCTACACCTTC
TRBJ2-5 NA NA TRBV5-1 CASSHGKVRETQYF TGCGCCAGCAGCCATGGCAAGGTACGGGAGACCCAGTACTTC
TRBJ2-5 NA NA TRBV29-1 CSVGKGGETQYF TGCAGCGTTGGTAAAGGGGGAGAGACCCAGTACTTC
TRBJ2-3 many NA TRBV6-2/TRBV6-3 CASSYRSLDTQYF TGTGCCAGCAGTTACCGGTCCTTGGATACGCAGTATTTT
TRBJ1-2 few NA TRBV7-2 CASSLVGGTALGYTF TGTGCCAGCAGCTTAGTGGGTGGGACGGCCCTGGGCTACACCTTC
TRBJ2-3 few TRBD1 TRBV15 CATTRDRHYTDTQYF TGTGCCACCACCCGGGACAGGCACTACACAGATACGCAGTATTTT
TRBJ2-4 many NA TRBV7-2 CASSLEFPGSTKNIQYF TGTGCCAGCAGCTTAGAATTTCCAGGGAGTACCAAAAACATTCAGTACTTC
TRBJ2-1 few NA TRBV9 CASSGRPGDEQFF TGTGCCAGCAGCGGGCGGCCGGGCGATGAGCAGTTCTTC
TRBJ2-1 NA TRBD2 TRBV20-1 CSAPRAGGFSGEQFF TGCAGTGCCCCCAGAGCGGGGGGGTTTTCCGGTGAGCAGTTCTTC
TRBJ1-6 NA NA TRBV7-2 CASSLGPGINSPLHF TGTGCCAGCAGCTTAGGACCAGGGATCAATTCACCCCTCCACTTT
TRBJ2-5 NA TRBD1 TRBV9 CASSVAPLRGHETQYF TGTGCCAGCAGCGTAGCCCCCCTTAGGGGGCATGAGACCCAGTACTTC
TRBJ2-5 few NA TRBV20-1 CSAISRDSVGETQYF TGCAGTGCTATTTCGAGGGACTCGGTGGGAGAGACCCAGTACTTC
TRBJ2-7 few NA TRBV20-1 CSATPRGRYEQYF TGCAGTGCTACCCCCCGGGGACGTTACGAGCAGTACTTC
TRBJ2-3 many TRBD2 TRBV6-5 CASTRRGGISDTQYF TGTGCCAGCACCCGACGGGGGGGCATATCAGATACGCAGTATTTT
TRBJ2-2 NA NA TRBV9 CASSLLVVGGELFF TGTGCCAGCAGCCTCTTGGTGGTTGGCGGGGAGCTGTTTTTT
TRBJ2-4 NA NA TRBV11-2 CASSLDMRAKNIQYF TGTGCCAGCAGCTTAGATATGCGGGCCAAAAACATTCAGTACTTC
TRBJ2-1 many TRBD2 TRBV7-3 CASSLAGGFYNEQFF TGTGCCAGCAGCTTAGCGGGGGGCTTCTACAATGAGCAGTTCTTC
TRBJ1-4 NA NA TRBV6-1 CASRLSSSGEKLFF TGTGCCAGCCGCCTTTCGTCATCCGGAGAAAAACTGTTTTTT
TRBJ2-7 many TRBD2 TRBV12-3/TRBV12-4 CASGTSTPYEQYF TGTGCCAGCGGGACTAGCACCCCCTACGAGCAGTACTTC
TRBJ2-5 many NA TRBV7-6 CASSAGLNRETQYF TGTGCCAGCAGCGCAGGGTTGAACCGAGAGACCCAGTACTTC